The clone carrying this T cell receptor beta chain came up a few times. Its antigen is unidentified. This specimen belongs to a study of T-cell memory formation after mild COVID-19. Whole-study context: Among the donors, TCR clusters were largely specific to each donor. General study points: The pre-infection memory compartment contained some responding clones, suggesting cross-reactive memory joined.

V gave up 6 bases and J gave up 0 bases, with 11 bases separating them. The CDR3 contains 14 residues. The germline CDR1 and CDR2 sequences are SGHRS and YFSETQ. It was 5'RACE with constant-segment primers that produced the TCR alpha and TCR beta cDNA libraries, which carried sample barcodes and UMIs. TCRdb re-called the 5' RACE reads through MiXCR, storing one row per CDR3 protein. Of a few hundred thousand distinct CDR3 sequences in the sample, roughly 15% were seen once. This receptor was identified in a man aged 18 to 35 who had mild COVID-19 (a few samples of this study predate the infection). Cell type and time point are not known. The sequencing sample was made of PBMCs or a T cell subset sorted from them (not recorded which). V and J are TRBV5-1 and TRBJ2-3; D call uncertain. The CDR3 sequence is CASNRGASTDTQYF. In DNA, the CDR3 is TGCGCCAGCAATCGAGGAGCTAGCACAGATACGCAGTATTTT.